These 18 T cell receptor beta chains were sequenced from one sample in a study of shared clonotypes between healthy human individuals. Assay: immunoSEQ multiplex PCR; the TCRdb copy retains only in-frame clones and omits some. Of about 1 million clones in the sample, roughly 75% are singletons; the top ten hold 1.5%. Sequencing input: memory CD4+ T cells sorted from blood. Regarding subset: CD45RA-negative fraction. Receptor source: a man aged 18 to 29 in good health.

The CDR3 loop reads CAWDRGPGQPQHF. As DNA, the CDR3 is TGTGCCTGGGACAGGGGGCCGGGTCAGCCCCAGCATTTT. The V call is TRBV30, the J call TRBJ1-5; 10 positions match TRBD1. V was clipped by 5 bases and J by 6 bases; unmatched bases: 4. Germline V CDR1 and CDR2: GTSNPN, SVGIG (reference sequence). This CDR3 region has 13 residues.

The chain combines TRBV28 with TRBJ2-7; D is undetermined. This CDR3 has 13 residues. V lost 2 bases and J lost 2, with 7 bases in between. The V gene's germline CDR1 is MDHEN and CDR2 SYDVKM. CDR3 amino acids: CASSLVSPYEQYF. The CDR3 DNA sequence: TGTGCCAGCAGTTTAGTGTCGCCCTACGAGCAGTACTTC.

The chain has TRBV5-1 and TRBJ2-1, with TRBD2 matching over 12 bases. The CDR3 extends over 17 amino acids. The germline CDR1 and CDR2 sequences are SGHRS and YFSETQ. V shed 0 bases and J 7 bases; nucleotides not matched to a gene: 8. The CDR3 here is CASSLALLAGGGNEQFF. The CDR3 DNA is TGCGCCAGCAGCTTGGCTTTACTAGCGGGAGGAGGTAATGAGCAGTTCTTC.

V gene TRBV7-6 combines with J gene TRBJ2-2, with a tentative D call TRBD1 (5 bases). Germline V gene lookup returns CDR1 SGHVS and CDR2 FNYEAQ. The CDR3 covers 13 residues. Trimming shortened V by 5 bases and J by 6 bases, and 10 bases separated the two germline ends. The CDR3: CASSLRVSGELFF. CDR3 DNA sequence: TGTGCCAGCAGCCTCAGGGTATCCGGGGAGCTGTTTTTT.

This chain joins TRBV6-6 and TRBJ1-2; 9 bases agree with TRBD1. Germline trimming cut 6 bases from V and 4 bases from J; bases unmatched to any gene: 6. The CDR3 totals 14 residues. Germline V CDR1 and CDR2: MNHNY, SVGAGI (reference sequence). The CDR3 is CASRPGQGRYGYTF. CDR3 sequence (DNA): TGTGCCAGCAGGCCGGGACAGGGCCGCTATGGCTACACCTTC.

The rearrangement uses TRBV27 and TRBJ2-1; tentative D call: TRBD1 (5 bases). The CDR3 covers 14 residues. Trimming took 6 bases from V and 3 from J, leaving 12 bases between them. The germline V gene encodes CDR1 MNHEY and CDR2 SMNVEV (reference sequence). The CDR3 region has the DNA TGTGCCAGCAGAACAGGTGGGGACTACAATGAGCAGTTCTTC. This translates into CASRTGGDYNEQFF.

Points on this clone: This CDR3 is also generated by other DNA sequences in the sample. This chain uses TRBV5-1 with TRBJ2-7; D is unclear. The CDR3 length is 14 residues. V gave up 4 bases and J gave up 0 bases, with 11 bases separating them. From germline, CDR1 is SGHRS and CDR2 YFSETQ. CDR3 in amino acids: CASSLGSSSYEQYF. CDR3 DNA sequence: TGCGCCAGCAGCCTGGGTTCTAGCTCCTACGAGCAGTACTTC.

V is TRBV7-6 and J is TRBJ2-5; the match to TRBD2 covers 7 bases. J gave up 4 bases and V 2 bases, and 4 bases lay outside the gene matches. Per the germline V gene, CDR1 is SGHVS and CDR2 is FNYEAQ. The CDR3 has 14 residues. The CDR3 spells CASSLRTSGETQYF. Here the CDR3 DNA reads TGTGCCAGCAGCTTAAGGACTAGTGGAGAGACCCAGTACTTC.

V is TRBV7-9 and J is TRBJ2-5, with 15 bases matching TRBD2. Germline V gene data show CDR1 as SEHNR and CDR2 as FQNEAQ (reference sequence). Trimming removed 3 bases from V and 5 bases from J; junction bases left unmatched: 13. The CDR3 sequence is 19 residues long. The CDR3 DNA follows: TGTGCCAGCAGCTTTAGCGCGCGGACTAGCGGGAGGGCAGTGGAGACCCAGTACTTC. Its translation is CASSFSARTSGRAVETQYF. Complete variable domain (other parts from reference TRBV7-9 and TRBJ2-5): DTGVSQNPRHKITKRGQNVTFRCDPISEHNRLYWYRQTLGQGPEFLTYFQNEAQLEKSRLLSDRFSAERPKGSFSTLEIQRTEQGDSAMYLCASSFSARTSGRAVETQYFGPGTRLLVL.

The chain links TRBV4-2 to TRBJ2-7; 7 bases align to TRBD2. Germline values: CDR1 LGHNA, CDR2 YNFKEQ. CDR3 length equals 17 residues. The V segment lost 1 base and the J segment 0 bases; nucleotides outside the gene matches: 9. The CDR3 sequence: CASSQGGGVRSSYEQYF. The DNA of the CDR3 is TGTGCCAGCAGCCAAGGTGGGGGGGTTCGGAGCTCCTACGAGCAGTACTTC.

The chain is built from TRBV14 and TRBJ2-3, with D perhaps matching TRBD1 (6 bases). The ends were cut back, 0 bases at V and 0 bases at J, with 13 bases in the middle. This CDR3 spans 17 amino acids. The germline V gene has CDR1 SGHDN and CDR2 FVKESK. CDR3 amino acids: CASSQDFRTASTDTQYF. DNA of the CDR3: TGTGCCAGCAGCCAAGACTTCCGGACAGCTAGCACAGATACGCAGTATTTT. The whole variable domain, remainder taken from reference TRBV14 and TRBJ2-3, is EAGVTQFPSHSVIEKGQTVTLRCDPISGHDNLYWYRRVMGKEIKFLLHFVKESKQDESGMPNNRFLAERTGGTYSTLKVQPAELEDSGVYFCASSQDFRTASTDTQYFGPGTRLTVL.

This clone has a single count. The chain joins TRBV5-1 to TRBJ2-7, with 14 bases fitting TRBD2. Losses at the gene ends were 3 bases for V and 5 bases for J; bases not matched to a gene: 7. Per germline, CDR1 SGHRS and CDR2 YFSETQ. CDR3 length: 16 residues. CDR3 DNA sequence: TGCGCCAGCAGCTCCTCGGGACTAGCGGGAGTAAACGAGCAGTACTTC. This encodes CASSSSGLAGVNEQYF.

The CDR3, as DNA: TGTGCCAGCACCAAAACAGGTACCATCACAGATACGCAGTATTTT. Encoded protein: CASTKTGTITDTQYF. V gene TRBV6-6 combines with J gene TRBJ2-3; D might be TRBD1 (5 bases). CDR3 length: 15 amino acids. Germline loops: CDR1 MNHNY, CDR2 SVGAGI (reference sequence). V was clipped by 7 bases and J by 2 bases, with 16 bases between them.

This chain links TRBV5-4 with TRBJ1-1, with a tentative D call TRBD1 (6 bases). Germline lookup yields CDR1 SGHNT and CDR2 YYREEE (reference sequence). V dropped 4 bases and J dropped 0 bases, with 16 bases sitting between them. This CDR3 has 16 residues. CDR3 residues: CASSPPRGGMNTEAFF. CDR3 DNA sequence: TGTGCCAGCAGCCCCCCAAGGGGGGGGATGAACACTGAAGCTTTCTTT.

The V and J genes are TRBV5-6 and TRBJ2-3; 7 nucleotides match TRBD1. The length of the CDR3 is 14 residues. The junction had 8 bases not matched to a gene; V was cut back by 7 bases and J by 3 bases. CDR1 is SGHDT, CDR2 YYEEEE, per germline. The CDR3 region has the DNA TGTGCCAGCGGCAAAGGGGGCTTGACAGATACGCAGTATTTT. Encoded protein: CASGKGGLTDTQYF.

DNA of the CDR3: TGTGCCAGCAGTTACGGGGGTTCTAGCAATCAGCCCCAGCATTTT. Amino acid sequence: CASSYGGSSNQPQHF. This rearrangement joins TRBV6-6 to TRBJ1-5; perhaps TRBD1 as D (5 bases). V lost 2 bases, J lost 0 bases, and 8 bases lay in between. The CDR3 is made up of 15 amino acids. Germline values: CDR1 MNHNY, CDR2 SVGAGI (reference sequence).

The chain uses TRBV5-5 and TRBJ2-2; D is uncertain. Germline V CDR1 and CDR2: SGHKS, YYEKEE (reference sequence). The V gene lost 3 bases and the J gene lost 6 bases, with 6 bases spanning the gap. The CDR3 has 12 residues. In nucleotides, the CDR3 is TGTGCCAGCAGCTCCGGCTCCGGGGAGCTGTTTTTT. Residues: CASSSGSGELFF.

Many counts were recorded for this clone. The rearrangement uses TRBV12-5 and TRBJ2-7, with 9 bases identical to TRBD1. CDR1 and CDR2 from the germline V gene are LGHNT and FRNRAP. The CDR3 totals 14 residues. Trimming removed 5 bases from V and 8 bases from J; junction bases left unmatched: 10. For the CDR3, the DNA is TGTGCTAGTGGTAACCGGGACAGGGAAAGAAAGCAGTACTTC. Translated, it gives CASGNRDRERKQYF.